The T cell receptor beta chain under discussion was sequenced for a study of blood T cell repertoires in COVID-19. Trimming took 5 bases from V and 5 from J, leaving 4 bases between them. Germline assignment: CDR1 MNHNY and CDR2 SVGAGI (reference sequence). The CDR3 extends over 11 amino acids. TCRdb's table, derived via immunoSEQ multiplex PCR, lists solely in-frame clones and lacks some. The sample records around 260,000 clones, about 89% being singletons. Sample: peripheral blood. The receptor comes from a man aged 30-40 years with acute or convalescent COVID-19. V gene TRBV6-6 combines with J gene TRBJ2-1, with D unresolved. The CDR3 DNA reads TGTGCCAGCAGTGGCCACAATGAGCAGTTCTTC. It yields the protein CASSGHNEQFF.